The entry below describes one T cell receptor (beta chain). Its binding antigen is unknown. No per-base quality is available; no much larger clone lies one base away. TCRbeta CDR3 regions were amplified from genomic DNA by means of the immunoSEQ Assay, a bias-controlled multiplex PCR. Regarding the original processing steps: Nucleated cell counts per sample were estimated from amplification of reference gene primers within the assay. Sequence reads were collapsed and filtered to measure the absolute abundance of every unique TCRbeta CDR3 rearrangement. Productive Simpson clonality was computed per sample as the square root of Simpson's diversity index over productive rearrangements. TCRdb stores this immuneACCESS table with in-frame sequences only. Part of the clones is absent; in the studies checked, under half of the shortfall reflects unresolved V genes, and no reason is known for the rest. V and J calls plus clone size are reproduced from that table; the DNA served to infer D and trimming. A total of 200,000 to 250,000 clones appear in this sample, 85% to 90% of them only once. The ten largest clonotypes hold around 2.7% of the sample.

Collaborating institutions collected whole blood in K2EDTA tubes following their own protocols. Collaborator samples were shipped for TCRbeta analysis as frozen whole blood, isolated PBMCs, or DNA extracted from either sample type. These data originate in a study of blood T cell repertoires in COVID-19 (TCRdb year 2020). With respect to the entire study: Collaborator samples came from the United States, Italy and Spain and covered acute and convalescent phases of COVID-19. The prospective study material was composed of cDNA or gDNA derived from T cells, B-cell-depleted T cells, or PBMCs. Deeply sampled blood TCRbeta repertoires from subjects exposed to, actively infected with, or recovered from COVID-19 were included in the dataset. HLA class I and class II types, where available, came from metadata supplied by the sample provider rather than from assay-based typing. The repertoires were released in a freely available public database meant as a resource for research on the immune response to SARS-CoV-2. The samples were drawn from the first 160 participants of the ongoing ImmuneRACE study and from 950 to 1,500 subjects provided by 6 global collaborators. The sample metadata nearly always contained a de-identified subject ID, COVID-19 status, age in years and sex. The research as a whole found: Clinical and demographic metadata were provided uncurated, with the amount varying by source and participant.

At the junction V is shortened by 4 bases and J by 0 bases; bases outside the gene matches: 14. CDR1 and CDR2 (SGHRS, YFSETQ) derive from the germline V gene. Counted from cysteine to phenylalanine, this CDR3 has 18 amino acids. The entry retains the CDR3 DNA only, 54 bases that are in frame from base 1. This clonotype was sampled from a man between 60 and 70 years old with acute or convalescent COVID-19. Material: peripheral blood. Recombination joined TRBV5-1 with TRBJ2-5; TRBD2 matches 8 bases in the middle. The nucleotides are TGCGCCAGCAGCGACCCAGCGGGGGCAACCTCGTACCAAGAGACCCAGTACTTC. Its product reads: CASSDPAGATSYQETQYF.